This is a list of T cell receptor beta chains from one sample in a study of blood T cell repertoires in COVID-19. Using immunoSEQ multiplex PCR, the repertoire was profiled, and TCRdb retains in-frame clones only, with some absent. The sample shows approximately 200,000 clones, around 90% of them seen only once. The sequenced sample consisted of PBMCs or T cells enriched from blood (not recorded which). All receptors come from a man aged 25 to 40 in a cohort exposed to, infected with or recovered from COVID-19 (not recorded which). Both conserved end residues are trimmed from each CDR3. Fields, in order: V gene, CDR3 protein.

TRBV7-6 | ASSLEPGVGNSPLH
TRBV27 | ASSKREATYNEQF
TRBV9 | ASSVIRDRAYEQY
TRBV6-4 | ASSPDSGANVLT
TRBV28 | ASRLRSGFSYNEQF
TRBV28 | ASTGASRYNEQF
TRBV6-4 | ASSEMGLAGRNEQF
TRBV6-5 | ASRGQGGNEKLF
TRBV11-2 | ASSGGTGGRNTIY
TRBV6-5 | ASSSSATNEKLF
TRBV5-6 | ASSLGALTGGEQF
TRBV6-5 | ASSPSGRPYYEQY
TRBV19 | ASSMGTVEAF
TRBV19 | ASSGQTSGFYNEQF
TRBV6-4 | ASSDSASGRVQQY
TRBV27 | ATSLGRAQAGELF
TRBV6-5 | ASSYEADKETQY